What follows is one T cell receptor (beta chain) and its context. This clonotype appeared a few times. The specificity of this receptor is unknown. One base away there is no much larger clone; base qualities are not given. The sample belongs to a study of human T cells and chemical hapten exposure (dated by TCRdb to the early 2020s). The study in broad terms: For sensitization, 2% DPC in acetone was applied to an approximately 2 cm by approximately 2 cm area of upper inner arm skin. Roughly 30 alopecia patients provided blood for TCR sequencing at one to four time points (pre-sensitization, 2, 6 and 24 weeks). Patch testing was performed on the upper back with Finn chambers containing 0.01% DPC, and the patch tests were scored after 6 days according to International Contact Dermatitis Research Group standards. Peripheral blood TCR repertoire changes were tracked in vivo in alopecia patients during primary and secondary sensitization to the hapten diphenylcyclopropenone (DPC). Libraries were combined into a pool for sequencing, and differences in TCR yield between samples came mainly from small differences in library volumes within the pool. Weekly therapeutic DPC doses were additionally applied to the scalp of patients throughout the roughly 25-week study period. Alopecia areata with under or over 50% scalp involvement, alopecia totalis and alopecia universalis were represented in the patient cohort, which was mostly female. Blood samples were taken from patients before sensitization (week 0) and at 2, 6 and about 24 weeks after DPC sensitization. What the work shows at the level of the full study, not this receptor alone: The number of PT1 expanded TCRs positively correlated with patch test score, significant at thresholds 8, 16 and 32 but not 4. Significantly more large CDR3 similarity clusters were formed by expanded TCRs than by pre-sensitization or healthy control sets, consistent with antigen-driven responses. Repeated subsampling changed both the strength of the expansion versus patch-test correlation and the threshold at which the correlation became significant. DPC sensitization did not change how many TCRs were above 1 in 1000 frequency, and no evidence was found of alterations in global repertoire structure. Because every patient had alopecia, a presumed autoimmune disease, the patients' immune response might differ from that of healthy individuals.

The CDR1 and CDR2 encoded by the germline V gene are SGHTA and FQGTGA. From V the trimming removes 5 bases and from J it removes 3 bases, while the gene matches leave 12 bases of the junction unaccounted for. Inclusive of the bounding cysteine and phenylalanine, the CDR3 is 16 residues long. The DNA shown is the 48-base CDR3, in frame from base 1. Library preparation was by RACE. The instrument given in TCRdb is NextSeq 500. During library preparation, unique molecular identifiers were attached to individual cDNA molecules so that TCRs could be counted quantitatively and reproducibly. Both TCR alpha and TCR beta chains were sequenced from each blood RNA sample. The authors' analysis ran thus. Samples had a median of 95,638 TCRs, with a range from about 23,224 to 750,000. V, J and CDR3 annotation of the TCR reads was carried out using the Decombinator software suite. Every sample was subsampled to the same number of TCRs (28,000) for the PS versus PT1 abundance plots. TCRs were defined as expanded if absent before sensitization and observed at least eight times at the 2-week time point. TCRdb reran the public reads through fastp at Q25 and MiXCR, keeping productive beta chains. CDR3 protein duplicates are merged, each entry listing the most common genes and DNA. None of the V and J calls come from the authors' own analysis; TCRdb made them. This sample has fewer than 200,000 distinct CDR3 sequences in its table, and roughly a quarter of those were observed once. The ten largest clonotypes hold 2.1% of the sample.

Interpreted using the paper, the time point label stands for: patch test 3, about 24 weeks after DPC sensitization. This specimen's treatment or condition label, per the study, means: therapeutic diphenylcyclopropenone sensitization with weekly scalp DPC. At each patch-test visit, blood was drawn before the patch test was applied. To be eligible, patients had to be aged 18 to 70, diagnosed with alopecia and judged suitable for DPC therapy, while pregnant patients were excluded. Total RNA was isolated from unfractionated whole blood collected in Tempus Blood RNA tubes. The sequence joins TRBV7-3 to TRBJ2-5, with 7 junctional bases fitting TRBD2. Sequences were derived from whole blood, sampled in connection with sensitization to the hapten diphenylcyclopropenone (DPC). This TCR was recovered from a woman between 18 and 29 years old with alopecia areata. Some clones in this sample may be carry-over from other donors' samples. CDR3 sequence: CASSPARSSGKETQYF. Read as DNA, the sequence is TGTGCCAGCAGCCCCGCTCGCTCTAGCGGAAAAGAGACCCAGTACTTC. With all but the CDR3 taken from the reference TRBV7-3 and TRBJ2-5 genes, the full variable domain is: GAGVSQTPSNKVTEKGKYVELRCDPISGHTALYWYRQSLGQGPEFLIYFQGTGAADDSGLPNDRFFAVRPEGSVSTLKIQRTERGDSAVYLCASSPARSSGKETQYFGPGTRLLVL.